This T cell receptor (beta chain) was sequenced in a study of identical twins. This clonotype was counted at least ten times. What it recognizes is unknown. This CDR3 spans 13 amino acids. Trimming removed 4 bases at V and 2 bases at J, with 8 bases between. Germline CDR1 and CDR2: SQVTM and ANQGSEA. Template switching added a universal primer binding site, and final cDNA carried unique molecular identifiers. MiXCR, applied by TCRdb to the 5' RACE reads, yields one record per CDR3 protein. Among roughly 570,000 distinct CDR3 sequences, 7.5% to 10% were seen once, and the ten largest hold 2.5% to 3.5%. Study observations and caveats: Twins shared beta out-of-frame sequences in excess, but this excess was weaker. The study based its conclusions on cross-sectional statistical analysis and did not follow the same donors.

These sequences were also reported in another study, on yellow fever vaccine responses in identical twins.

Sample: PBMCs. The clonotype was recovered from a woman aged 18 to 35 in good health. The chain links TRBV29-1 to TRBJ2-2, with a tentative D call TRBD2 (6 bases). The CDR3 reads CSVGEENTGELFF. The DNA for the CDR3 is TGCAGCGTTGGGGAGGAAAACACCGGGGAGCTGTTTTTT.